This T cell receptor beta chain was profiled in a study of T cells after yellow fever vaccination. Regarding the study as a whole: The secondary T-cell response peaked on day 5, not day 15, but was weaker. Most clones from primary vaccination were detected again post-booster (roughly 95% CD4, roughly 90% CD8). Clonotypes found in both CD4 and CD8 compartments made up a small share.

This clonotype was observed a few times. Its antigen is undetermined. A 5'RACE template-switching step, the method used to make TCR cDNA, added a universal primer site and UMIs. TCRdb re-derived calls from the 5' RACE reads in MiXCR, one entry per CDR3 protein. The table has about 630,000 distinct CDR3 sequences, about 12% seen once. The sequenced sample was PBMCs, obtained on the day of the yellow fever booster vaccination. The TCR comes from a man aged 25-40 years who received the YFV17D yellow fever vaccine.

This CDR3 reads CASHGGLLDTQYF. The DNA of the CDR3 is TGCGCCAGTCACGGGGGCCTCCTAGATACGCAGTATTTT. The V call is TRBV5-1, the J call TRBJ2-3; D assignment may be TRBD1 or TRBD2 (6 bases each). Germline values: CDR1 SGHRS, CDR2 YFSETQ. The V and J ends lost 8 bases and 5 bases respectively, with 15 bases between them. The CDR3 is 13 amino acids.